The present entry profiles one TCR beta chain with its context. Treatment of the sample: randomized to nivolumab then ipilimumab (arm A) or the reverse (arm B). V was pared by 6 bases and J by 4 bases, with 4 bases of the junction left unmatched. The CDR3 extends over 13 amino acids. The V gene's germline CDR1 is MNHEY and CDR2 SVGAGI. Some clones are missing from TCRdb's copy, which holds only in-frame ones; the method was immunoSEQ multiplex PCR. The sample has some 17,000 clones, about two thirds seen once. This record belongs to a study of sequential checkpoint blockade in melanoma. Overall study context: Arm A got nivolumab then ipilimumab; arm B the reverse, 1:1.

The rearrangement joins TRBV6-5 to TRBJ1-1, with 8 positions matching TRBD1. Specimen: CD8+ T cells sorted from blood (inferred from file names), collected from a patient given nivolumab and ipilimumab in sequence. The clonotype originates from a human donor with melanoma. CDR3 protein: CASRRTGRTEAFF. The CDR3 nucleotides are TGTGCCAGCAGACGGACAGGGCGCACTGAAGCTTTCTTT.